This entry lists 21 T cell receptor beta chains sequenced from one sample in a study of CD8 T cells in Susac syndrome. It was with random hexamers that 0.5 to 1 ug RNA was reverse transcribed. TCRdb re-analysed the immunoSEQ multiplex PCR reads in MiXCR, keeping a single row per CDR3 protein. This sample has some 450,000 distinct CDR3 sequences, with approximately 89% found just once. Sequenced sample: CD8+ T cells from PBMCs. The receptors shown here come from a human donor with multiple sclerosis.

Concerning this clonotype: Given a much more abundant clone one base away, this may be a read error. The chain couples TRBV28 to TRBJ2-7; 7 nucleotides match TRBD1. Germline CDR1 reads MDHEN; CDR2 reads SYDVKM. The CDR3 runs to 14 residues. Trimming at V came to 0 bases and at J to 2 bases, leaving 1 base not matched to a gene. CDR3: CASSLWTGTYEQYF. Written as DNA, the CDR3 is TGTGCCAGCAGTTTATGGACAGGGACCTACGAGCAGTACTTC.

The chain carries TRBV5-1 and TRBJ1-2; the D gene is possibly TRBD1 (5 bases). Germline V CDR1 and CDR2: SGHRS, YFSETQ. Trimming pared 4 bases from V and 6 bases from J, leaving 16 bases between. The CDR3 is 14 residues long. The CDR3 sequence is CASSPGGGLDGYTF. The CDR3 DNA is TGCGCCAGCAGCCCTGGCGGGGGACTAGATGGCTACACCTTC.

This rearrangement joins TRBV27 to TRBJ2-7; perhaps TRBD1 as D (6 bases). The CDR3 is 16 amino acids. Germline loops: CDR1 MNHEY, CDR2 SMNVEV (reference sequence). V shed 5 bases and J shed 2 bases, with 19 bases lying between them. CDR3 amino acids: CASSPPLTGNPYEQYF. The DNA for the CDR3 is TGTGCCAGCAGTCCGCCCCTCACAGGGAACCCCTACGAGCAGTACTTC.

The chain has TRBV6-5 and TRBJ2-5, with a tentative D call TRBD1 (6 bases). The CDR3 is 14 amino acids. The germline V gene has CDR1 MNHEY and CDR2 SVGAGI. Between the trimmed V and J ends, which lost 2 bases and 2 bases, there was a span of 9 bases. CDR3 in amino acids: CASSYLGQQETQYF. CDR3 nucleotide sequence: TGTGCCAGCAGTTACCTCGGACAGCAAGAGACCCAGTACTTC.

V is TRBV27 and J is TRBJ2-7, with 8 bases fitting TRBD1. CDR3 length: 14 amino acids. V dropped 3 bases and J dropped 6; count of bases not matched to a gene: 7. Germline V gives CDR1 MNHEY, CDR2 SMNVEV (reference sequence). The DNA for the CDR3 is TGTGCCAGCAGTTTCGTGGACAGGGTGTTCGAGCAGTACTTC. It yields the protein CASSFVDRVFEQYF.

The chain joins TRBV28 to TRBJ2-2; D is perhaps TRBD2 (5 bases). Trimming left V 3 bases short and J 7 bases short, with 12 bases between. Germline V gives CDR1 MDHEN, CDR2 SYDVKM. The CDR3 has 14 amino acids. Here the CDR3 DNA reads TGTGCCAGCAGTTTCCCCGCGGGTAACGGGGAGCTGTTTTTT. Translation gives CASSFPAGNGELFF.

The J gene is TRBJ1-1, the V gene TRBV20-1; perhaps TRBD1 as D (6 bases). Germline V gene sequence: CDR1 DFQATT, CDR2 SNEGSKA (reference sequence). This CDR3 has 12 residues. The V end was cut by 4 bases, the J end by 3 bases, with 9 bases between. CDR3 residues: CSAKPGDTEAFF. The DNA of the CDR3 is TGCAGTGCTAAACCAGGGGACACTGAAGCTTTCTTT.

The rearrangement joins TRBV19 to TRBJ2-1, with a possible D match to TRBD2 (6 bases). Germline V gene data show CDR1 as LNHDA and CDR2 as SQIVND (reference sequence). The V end was cut by 5 bases, the J end by 8 bases, with 16 bases between. The CDR3 spans 14 residues. This chain's CDR3 is CASSDGSEGDEQFF. Written as DNA, the CDR3 is TGTGCCAGTAGTGACGGGAGTGAAGGGGATGAGCAGTTCTTC.

This clonotype was counted between two and nine times. V and J are TRBV6-5 and TRBJ2-1, with D unresolved. The CDR3 contains 13 residues. CDR1 and CDR2 from the germline V gene are MNHEY and SVGAGI. Trimming shortened V by 2 bases and J by 2 bases, and 4 bases separated the two germline ends. The CDR3 is CASSYGPYNEQFF. CDR3 bases: TGTGCCAGCAGTTACGGGCCCTACAATGAGCAGTTCTTC.

CDR3 residues: CASSLPGSGQPQHF. The DNA for the CDR3 is TGTGCCAGCAGCCTGCCGGGGAGCGGTCAGCCCCAGCATTTT. The chain is built from TRBV5-6 and TRBJ1-5, with D unclear. CDR1 is SGHDT and CDR2 is YYEEEE in the germline V gene. This CDR3 has 14 amino acids. V dropped 4 bases and J dropped 6 bases, with 14 bases sitting between them. Based on the CDR3 plus reference TRBV5-6 and TRBJ1-5, the full variable domain is DAGVTQSPTHLIKTRGQQVTLRCSPKSGHDTVSWYQQALGQGPQFIFQYYEEEERQRGNFPDRFSGHQFPNYSSELNVNALLLGDSALYLCASSLPGSGQPQHFGDGTRLSIL.

This clonotype was picked up a small number of times. The chain carries TRBV6-5 and TRBJ2-3; no reliable D call. Germline V gene data show CDR1 as MNHEY and CDR2 as SVGAGI. The V and J ends lost 2 bases and 2 bases respectively, with 11 bases between them. The CDR3 is made up of 15 amino acids. Here the CDR3 reads CASSYGEALTDTQYF. For the CDR3, the DNA is TGTGCCAGCAGTTACGGAGAGGCTCTCACAGATACGCAGTATTTT.

V and J are TRBV5-1 and TRBJ1-6, with D perhaps TRBD1 (6 bases). The CDR3 has 15 residues. Germline V gives CDR1 SGHRS, CDR2 YFSETQ. The V end lost 2 bases, the J end lost 8 bases, and 14 bases lay between the germline ends. The CDR3 here is CASSLGDKGDSPLHF. CDR3 nucleotide sequence: TGCGCCAGCAGCTTAGGGGACAAGGGGGATTCACCCCTCCACTTT.

This clonotype was detected a few times. The rearrangement links TRBV14 to TRBJ2-3; unclear D gene. Per the germline V gene, CDR1 is SGHDN and CDR2 is FVKESK. V shed 3 bases and J shed 0 bases, with 4 bases lying between them. The CDR3 extends over 13 amino acids. The CDR3: CASSQRSTDTQYF. CDR3 DNA sequence: TGTGCCAGCAGCCAGCGGAGCACAGATACGCAGTATTTT.

The chain combines TRBV7-9 with TRBJ2-2; D may match TRBD1 or TRBD2 (5 bases each). The germline V gene has CDR1 SEHNR and CDR2 FQNEAQ (reference sequence). V was clipped by 1 base and J by 5 bases, with 11 bases between them. This CDR3 contains 15 residues. The CDR3 spells CASSLVQGGTGELFF. The CDR3 DNA is TGTGCCAGCAGCTTAGTTCAGGGCGGGACCGGGGAGCTGTTTTTT.

Worth noting for this clonotype: Relative to the germline gene, one junction end is altered; a read error may explain this. V gene TRBV27 combines with J gene TRBJ1-1, with D uncertain. The CDR3 contains 14 residues. Germline V lookup: CDR1 MNHEY, CDR2 SMNVEV (reference sequence). Here the CDR3 reads CASSLVGGNAEAFF. CDR3 coding DNA: TGTGCCAGCAGTTTGGTCGGTGGGAACGCTGAAGCTTTCTTT.

The chain carries TRBV19 and TRBJ2-1, with D unclear. The CDR3 totals 11 residues. The V and J ends lost 10 bases and 8 bases respectively, with 12 bases between them. Germline V CDR1 and CDR2: LNHDA, SQIVND (reference sequence). CDR3 protein: CATRSGDEQFF. The CDR3 nucleotides are TGTGCCACCCGGTCCGGCGATGAGCAGTTCTTC.

The V gene is TRBV28, the J gene TRBJ2-1, with 10 bases matching TRBD2. The J segment lost 4 bases and the V segment lost 6 bases, leaving 12 bases of the junction unmatched. This CDR3 comprises 17 residues. Germline loops: CDR1 MDHEN, CDR2 SYDVKM. CDR3 coding DNA: TGTGCCAGCAGCTTTTTTTTCCTAGCGGGAGTGTACAATGAGCAGTTCTTC. As protein: CASSFFFLAGVYNEQFF.

The chain carries TRBV15 and TRBJ2-3, with TRBD2 identical over 8 bases. The length of the CDR3 is 16 residues. Germline lookup yields CDR1 LNHNV and CDR2 YYDKDF (reference sequence). After removal of 4 bases from V and 0 bases from J, the junction contained 6 bases not matched to a gene. The CDR3 region has the DNA TGTGCCACCAGCAAAGAAGCGGGAGCAAGCACAGATACGCAGTATTTT. Translating gives CATSKEAGASTDTQYF.

The rearrangement links TRBV4-1 to TRBJ2-1; possibly TRBD2 for D (6 bases). The ends were cut back, 0 bases at V and 4 bases at J, with 10 bases in the middle. Germline-derived CDR1 and CDR2 are MGHRA and YSYEKL. The CDR3 sequence is 15 residues long. In nucleotides, the CDR3 is TGCGCCAGCAGCCAAGAGCTAGCGAGGTACAATGAGCAGTTCTTC. Translated: CASSQELARYNEQFF.

V gene TRBV27 combines with J gene TRBJ2-7, with D hard to call. The CDR3 contains 14 residues. Deletions cut 2 bases from V and 6 bases from J, with 14 bases between. Looked up from germline, CDR1 is MNHEY and CDR2 is SMNVEV (reference sequence). The CDR3 nucleotides read TGTGCCAGCAGTTTAGACCCCTTAAGATCCGAGCAGTACTTC. Its translation is CASSLDPLRSEQYF.

The V and J genes are TRBV2 and TRBJ2-7, with a tentative D call TRBD1 (7 bases). The germline V gene encodes CDR1 SNHLY and CDR2 FYNNEI. V was trimmed by 10 bases and J by 0 bases, leaving 16 bases between them. The CDR3 loop spans 14 amino acids. CDR3 region: CAIRGTDFSYEQYF. CDR3 bases: TGTGCCATCCGGGGGACAGACTTCTCCTACGAGCAGTACTTC.